The 29 T cell receptor beta chains below all came from one sample that was sequenced in a study of T cells in women clearing cervical HPV infection. Assay: immunoSEQ multiplex PCR; the TCRdb copy retains only in-frame clones and omits some. The listing records about 16,000 clones. Sequenced: blood buffy coat. These receptors originate from a woman between 18 and 75 years old with a cervical HPV16 infection that either progressed to CIN3+ or cleared (not recorded which).

About this clone: The read falls 3 residues short of the CDR3 end, and the missing part is taken from the germline J gene. The chain combines TRBV19 with TRBJ1-2; D is unresolved. Per germline, CDR1 LNHDA and CDR2 SQIVND (reference sequence). CDR3 size: 15 residues. CDR3 amino acids: CASSIEPSDSYDYTF. CDR3 DNA (partial): TGTGCCAGTAGTATAGAACCTAGCGACTCCTACGAC.

Remarks on this clone: The read falls 3 residues short of the CDR3 end, and the missing part is taken from the germline J gene. The V call is TRBV13, the J call TRBJ2-7, with 10 bases matching TRBD2. This CDR3 contains 16 residues. Germline loops: CDR1 PRHDT, CDR2 FYEKMQ (reference sequence). The ends lost 1 base at V and 4 bases at J; junction bases unmatched: 7. CDR3 bases read: TGTGCCAGCAGCTTAGACGAGGTAGCGGGGGGTTACGAG. Residues: CASSLDEVAGGYE. The entire CDR3 protein reads CASSLDEVAGGYEQYF.

About this clone itself: The CDR3 end is not reached by the read, which stops 3 residues before it; the germline J gene fills it in. The chain employs TRBV10-3 and TRBJ2-5; the match to TRBD2 covers 7 bases. CDR1 and CDR2 from the germline V gene are ENHRY and SYGVKD. The V segment lost 5 bases and the J segment 5 bases; nucleotides outside the gene matches: 14. The CDR3 has 16 residues. The sequenced part of the CDR3 DNA is TGTGCCATCAGTTCGACGACTAGCAGGTTGGGTGAGACC. Protein sequence: CAISSTTSRLGET. The CDR3, in full, reads CAISSTTSRLGETQYF.

To note about this clone: Read sequence stops 3 residues before the CDR3 end, and the germline J gene provides the missing end. The rearrangement joins TRBV19 to TRBJ1-2; the match to TRBD1 covers 7 bases. CDR1 and CDR2 (germline): LNHDA, SQIVND (reference sequence). CDR3 length: 16 amino acids. Incomplete CDR3 DNA: TGTGCCAGTAGTATTTCGGCAGGGGGAAGCGTCTACGGG. Amino acids: CASSISAGGSVYG. The entire CDR3 protein is CASSISAGGSVYGYTF.

In the case of this clone: The read ends 3 residues shy of where the CDR3 ends; the end is completed using the germline J gene. V and J are TRBV14 and TRBJ2-1; tentatively, D is TRBD1 or TRBD2 (5 bases each). V was trimmed by 4 bases and J by 9 bases, leaving 22 bases between them. The CDR3 sequence is 16 residues long. Germline loops: CDR1 SGHDN, CDR2 FVKESK. The CDR3 is CASSRQGLGSLGEQFF. Incomplete CDR3 DNA: TGTGCCAGCAGCCGTCAGGGTCTGGGGAGCCTTGGTGAG.

Concerning this clone: The sequence runs out 3 residues before the end of the CDR3; the remainder is reconstructed from the germline J gene. This chain uses TRBV6-4 with TRBJ2-2; 10 bases line up with TRBD2. The germline CDR1 and CDR2 sequences are MRHNA and SNTAGT. This CDR3 is 17 amino acids long. The V gene end was trimmed by 2 bases and the J gene end by 7 bases; junction bases not matched to a gene: 10. The sequenced part of the CDR3 DNA is TGTGCCAGCAGTGACCCCAGCGGGAGGGCGGACAACGGGGAG. Translating gives CASSDPSGRADNGE. The full CDR3 protein reads CASSDPSGRADNGELFF.

With respect to this clone: The read gets to within 3 residues of the CDR3 end, and the germline J gene fills in the rest. The chain combines TRBV18 with TRBJ2-7, with 7 nucleotides matching TRBD2. V dropped 6 bases and J dropped 0; count of bases not matched to a gene: 5. CDR1 and CDR2 from the germline V gene are KGHSH and LQKENI. The CDR3 length is 14 residues. The DNA read from the CDR3 is TGTGCCAGCTCTCCCGGGACTACCTCCTACGAG. The encoded protein is CASSPGTTSYE. The complete CDR3 protein is CASSPGTTSYEQYF.

A note on this clone: One junction end does not reproduce the germline sequence, and a read error may be involved. Other DNA variants within this sample encode the same CDR3. CDR3 DNA (partial): TGTGCCAGTAGTGTTCTGGACAGTCGGAACACA. Residues: CASSVLDSRNT. The complete CDR3 sequence is CASSVLDSRNTIYF. The chain has TRBV19 and TRBJ1-3; a possible D gene is TRBD1 (6 bases). With the read ending 3 residues before the CDR3 end, the germline J gene is used to fill in that end. Germline assignment: CDR1 LNHDA and CDR2 SQIVND (reference sequence). The CDR3 totals 14 residues.

Note on this clone: The DNA ends 3 residues before the CDR3 does, and the rest of the CDR3 is filled in from the germline J gene. The gene calls are TRBV5-3 and TRBJ2-2; D may be TRBD1 (5 bases). TRBV5-3 is known as an ORF, though its function is uncertain. The CDR3 sequence is 14 residues long. V lost 1 base and J lost 6, with 10 bases in between. The sequenced CDR3 bases are TGTGCCAGAAGCTTGAGGGGCCTACCCGGGGAG. Its protein product is CARSLRGLPGE. The CDR3, in full, reads CARSLRGLPGELFF.

Concerning this clone itself: The read is 3 residues too short to cover the CDR3 end, so that end is filled in from the germline J gene. This chain joins TRBV2 and TRBJ2-6; 7 positions agree with TRBD1. J gave up 0 bases and V 2 bases, and 7 bases lay outside the gene matches. The V gene's germline CDR1 is SNHLY and CDR2 FYNNEI. This CDR3 has 18 residues. Incomplete CDR3 DNA: TGTGCCAGCAGTGAAACCCCTCAGGGGGTCTCTGGGGCCAACGTC. Protein: CASSETPQGVSGANV. The CDR3 as a whole reads CASSETPQGVSGANVLTF.

In regard to this clone: The junction does not match germline at one end; this may be a read error. The CDR3 end is not reached by the read, which stops 3 residues before it; the germline J gene fills it in. V is TRBV6-1 and J is TRBJ1-1; TRBD1 matches 7 bases. This CDR3 has 15 amino acids. Germline values: CDR1 MNHNS, CDR2 SASEGT. CDR3 region: CASSEGGKMNTEAFF. Partial CDR3 DNA: TGTGCCAGCAGCGAAGGGGGCAAGATGAACACTGAA.

Note on this clone: Sequencing ends 3 residues short of the CDR3 end; the germline J gene provides the rest. The chain links TRBV5-1 to TRBJ2-7; TRBD2 matches at 10 bases. The CDR3 is 15 amino acids. Losses at the gene ends were 0 bases for V and 3 bases for J; bases not matched to a gene: 3. Germline values: CDR1 SGHRS, CDR2 YFSETQ. CDR3 bases read: TGCGCCAGCAGCTTGGCGGCTAGCGGGAGCTACGAG. It yields the protein CASSLAASGSYE. The CDR3 reads in full as CASSLAASGSYEQYF.

As for this clone: The read comes to an end 3 residues before the CDR3 does, leaving the germline J gene to fill in the end. The gene calls are TRBV5-5 and TRBJ2-7; D gene unclear. This CDR3 spans 11 amino acids. Trimming took 3 bases from V and 2 from J, leaving 3 bases between them. Germline CDR1 and CDR2: SGHKS and YYEKEE (reference sequence). The CDR3 here is CASSSTYEQYF. The CDR3 DNA, read in part, is TGTGCCAGCAGCTCAACCTACGAG.

As to this clone: The read is 3 residues too short to cover the CDR3 end, so that end is filled in from the germline J gene. The rearrangement joins TRBV7-3 to TRBJ1-6, with 8 bases fitting TRBD1. CDR1 and CDR2 from the germline V gene are SGHTA and FQGTGA. The CDR3 has 15 amino acids. V dropped 0 bases and J dropped 6; count of bases not matched to a gene: 1. The CDR3 loop reads CASSLTGQANSPLHF. CDR3 DNA, as far as it was read: TGTGCCAGCAGCTTAACGGGACAGGCTAATTCACCC. Complete variable domain (other parts from reference TRBV7-3 and TRBJ1-6): GAGVSQTPSNKVTEKGKYVELRCDPISGHTALYWYRQSLGQGPEFLIYFQGTGAADDSGLPNDRFFAVRPEGSVSTLKIQRTERGDSAVYLCASSLTGQANSPLHFGNGTRLTVT.

In regard to this clone: The sequence runs out 3 residues before the end of the CDR3; the remainder is reconstructed from the germline J gene. The rearrangement joins TRBV2 to TRBJ2-1, with 12 bases matching TRBD2. V was clipped by 2 bases and J by 7 bases; unmatched bases: 3. Per the germline V gene, CDR1 is SNHLY and CDR2 is FYNNEI. CDR3 length equals 15 residues. CDR3 DNA (partial): TGTGCCAGCAGTGAAAGACTAGCGGGAGTAAATGAG. Translation: CASSERLAGVNE. The whole CDR3 is CASSERLAGVNEQFF.

With respect to this clone: The missing CDR3 end, 3 residues past where the read stops, is filled in from the germline J gene. The rearrangement uses TRBV24-1 and TRBJ2-3, with D possibly TRBD2 on 6 matching bases. Per germline, CDR1 KGHDR and CDR2 SFDVKD. The CDR3 spans 14 residues. V lost 5 bases and J lost 3, with 11 bases in between. The DNA read from the CDR3 is TGTGCCACCAGTGTAACAGGAGGGACAGATACG. This translates into CATSVTGGTDT. The CDR3 reads in full as CATSVTGGTDTQYF.

For this clone: The observed sequence ends 3 residues before the CDR3 terminus, with the missing tail filled in from the germline J gene. The gene calls are TRBV20-1 and TRBJ2-7; 8 nucleotides agree with TRBD1. The CDR3 is 14 residues long. Germline V gene lookup returns CDR1 DFQATT and CDR2 SNEGSKA (reference sequence). V was pared by 4 bases and J by 0 bases, with 5 bases of the junction left unmatched. CDR3 DNA, as far as it was read: TGCAGTGCTAAGACAGGGGTAAGCTCCTACGAG. Translated, it gives CSAKTGVSSYE. The full CDR3 protein reads CSAKTGVSSYEQYF.

With regard to this clone: The read terminates 3 residues ahead of where the CDR3 ends, so the germline J gene completes it. The genes are TRBV7-9 and TRBJ1-2; 10 bases are shared with TRBD1. CDR3 length: 14 residues. CDR1 SEHNR and CDR2 FQNEAQ come from the germline V gene (reference sequence). Losses at the gene ends were 2 bases for V and 7 bases for J; bases not matched to a gene: 4. The sequenced part of the CDR3 DNA is TGTGCCAGCAGCTTACCGAGGACAGGGGGTGGC. Residues: CASSLPRTGGG. The whole CDR3 region reads CASSLPRTGGGYTF.

With respect to this clone: Read coverage stops 3 residues before the CDR3 terminus; the germline J gene supplies the remainder. The chain carries TRBV19 and TRBJ2-6; perhaps TRBD2 as D (6 bases). This CDR3 has 13 amino acids. The germline CDR1 and CDR2 sequences are LNHDA and SQIVND (reference sequence). Trimming took off 8 bases at V and 1 base at J, with 6 bases between the two ends. The CDR3 spells CASRGSGANVLTF. The part of the CDR3 DNA that was read is TGTGCCAGTCGGGGGTCTGGGGCCAACGTC.

Concerning this clone: Read coverage stops 3 residues before the CDR3 terminus; the germline J gene supplies the remainder. This chain joins TRBV6-1 and TRBJ2-7, with TRBD1 as a possible D gene (5 bases). The CDR3 covers 15 residues. CDR1 MNHNS and CDR2 SASEGT come from the germline V gene. The V end was cut by 2 bases, the J end by 5 bases, with 16 bases between. CDR3 sequence: CASSETQGSSDEQYF. Incomplete CDR3 DNA: TGTGCCAGCAGTGAAACGCAGGGTAGCAGCGACGAG.

With respect to this clone: The read terminates 3 residues ahead of where the CDR3 ends, so the germline J gene completes it. V and J are TRBV30 and TRBJ2-2; 7 bases agree with TRBD1. V gave up 5 bases and J gave up 8 bases; unmatched junction bases: 11. Germline lookup yields CDR1 GTSNPN and CDR2 SVGIG (reference sequence). This CDR3 is 14 amino acids long. Here the CDR3 reads CAWDIDRAVGELFF. The CDR3 bases that were read are TGTGCCTGGGATATAGACAGGGCCGTTGGGGAG. Using reference TRBV30 and TRBJ2-2 for the parts outside the CDR3, the full variable domain is SQTIHQWPATLVQPVGSPLSLECTVEGTSNPNLYWYRQAAGRGLQLLFYSVGIGQISSEVPQNLSASRPQDRQFILSSKKLLLSDSGFYLCAWDIDRAVGELFFGEGSRLTVL.

Remarks on this clone: Coverage ceases 3 residues before the CDR3 finishes, and the germline J gene fills in the end. The V gene is TRBV7-9, the J gene TRBJ2-3; the D gene is possibly TRBD2 (6 bases). Germline V gene lookup returns CDR1 SEHNR and CDR2 FQNEAQ (reference sequence). The CDR3 spans 13 residues. Here the CDR3 reads CASSLVGGETQYF. Incomplete CDR3 DNA: TGTGCCAGCAGCTTAGTGGGGGGAGAGACG.

With regard to this clone: Sequencing ends 3 residues short of the CDR3 end; the germline J gene provides the rest. The chain links TRBV19 to TRBJ1-1; tentative D call: TRBD1 (6 bases). Trimming removed 5 bases from V and 4 bases from J, with 11 bases in between. The CDR3 spans 13 residues. In germline, CDR1 is LNHDA, CDR2 SQIVND (reference sequence). CDR3 bases read: TGTGCCAGTAGTCAACAGGGCGGCACTGAA. The encoded protein is CASSQQGGTE. The whole CDR3 protein reads CASSQQGGTEAFF.

Concerning this clone itself: Read coverage stops 3 residues before the CDR3 terminus; the germline J gene supplies the remainder. The V call is TRBV19, the J call TRBJ2-1; 12 bases are shared with TRBD2. Trimming cost V 1 base and J 4 bases; bases outside gene matches: 5. CDR1 is LNHDA and CDR2 is SQIVND in the germline V gene (reference sequence). The CDR3 totals 17 residues. The CDR3: CASSIAAGTSGYNEQFF. Incomplete CDR3 DNA: TGTGCCAGTAGTATAGCCGCCGGGACTAGCGGGTACAATGAG.

Concerning this clone: The read terminates 3 residues before the CDR3 end, so the remaining end is supplied by the germline J gene. The chain carries TRBV28 and TRBJ2-1; 8 bases fit TRBD2. The CDR3 is 15 residues long. Germline-derived CDR1 and CDR2 are MDHEN and SYDVKM. Germline trimming cut 6 bases from V and 7 bases from J; bases unmatched to any gene: 11. This CDR3 is CASSGTRGALNEQFF. Partial CDR3 DNA: TGTGCCAGCAGCGGGACTAGAGGCGCTTTAAATGAG.

A note on this clone: The CDR3 is cut off 3 residues early in the read; its end comes from the germline J gene. This chain links TRBV20-1 with TRBJ2-1; 9 bases map to TRBD2. The CDR3 extends over 16 amino acids. J gave up 5 bases and V 5 bases, and 13 bases lay outside the gene matches. CDR1 is DFQATT, CDR2 SNEGSKA, per germline (reference sequence). The part of the CDR3 DNA that was read is TGCAGTGCTCCCGACATAGCGGGAGATTCCCACAATGAG. Translating gives CSAPDIAGDSHNE. From start to end, the CDR3 is CSAPDIAGDSHNEQFF.

Concerning this clone itself: The sequence runs out 3 residues before the end of the CDR3; the remainder is reconstructed from the germline J gene. The V and J genes are TRBV20-1 and TRBJ1-1, with D perhaps TRBD1 (5 bases). Germline-derived CDR1 and CDR2 are DFQATT and SNEGSKA (reference sequence). The CDR3 consists of 14 residues. V dropped 3 bases and J dropped 3 bases, with 14 bases sitting between them. The CDR3 sequence is CSASPGIGDTEAFF. Incomplete CDR3 DNA: TGCAGTGCTAGTCCAGGGATTGGGGACACTGAA.

For this clone: The CDR3 extends 3 residues past the end of the read, so its final part is completed from the germline J gene. This chain joins TRBV11-1 and TRBJ2-7; D is possibly TRBD2 (6 bases). CDR1 and CDR2 (germline): SGHAT, FQDESV (reference sequence). This CDR3 has 13 residues. The V gene lost 5 bases and the J gene lost 3 bases, with 11 bases spanning the gap. CDR3 sequence: CASSLTSSYEQYF. The covered CDR3 bases are TGTGCCAGCAGCCTAACTAGCAGCTACGAG.

As for this clone: The observed sequence ends 3 residues before the CDR3 terminus, with the missing tail filled in from the germline J gene. The chain employs TRBV20-1 and TRBJ2-5; TRBD2 matches at 14 bases. This CDR3 is built from 14 residues. Trimming removed 3 bases from V and 5 bases from J; junction bases left unmatched: 2. The germline gives CDR1 DFQATT, CDR2 SNEGSKA (reference sequence). The sequenced part of the CDR3 DNA is TGCAGTGCTAGCAGGACTAGCGGGGGGGAGACC. Amino acid sequence: CSASRTSGGET. The full CDR3 reads CSASRTSGGETQYF.